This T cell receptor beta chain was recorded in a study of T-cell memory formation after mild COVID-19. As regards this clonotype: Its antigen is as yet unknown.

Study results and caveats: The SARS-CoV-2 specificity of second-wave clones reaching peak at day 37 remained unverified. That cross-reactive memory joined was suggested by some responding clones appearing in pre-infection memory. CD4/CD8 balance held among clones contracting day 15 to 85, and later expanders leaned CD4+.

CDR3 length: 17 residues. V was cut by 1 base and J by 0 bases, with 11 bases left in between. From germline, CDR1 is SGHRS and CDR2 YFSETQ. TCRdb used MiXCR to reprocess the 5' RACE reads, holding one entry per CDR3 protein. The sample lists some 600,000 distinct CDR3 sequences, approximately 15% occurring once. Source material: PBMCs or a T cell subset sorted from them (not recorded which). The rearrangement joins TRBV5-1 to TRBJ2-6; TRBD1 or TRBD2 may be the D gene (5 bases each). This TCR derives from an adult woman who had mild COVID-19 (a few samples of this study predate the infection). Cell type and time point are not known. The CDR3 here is CASSLRAGSSGANVLTF. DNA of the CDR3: TGCGCCAGCAGCTTGCGGGCAGGGAGCTCTGGGGCCAACGTCCTGACTTTC.